This entry concerns a single T cell receptor beta chain. Clones were sequenced by immunoSEQ multiplex PCR, and TCRdb holds only the in-frame ones, with some missing. The repertoire holds under 60,000 clones, with 78% as singletons. These data belong to a study of blood T cell repertoires in COVID-19. CDR1 MNHEY and CDR2 SVGEGT come from the germline V gene. This CDR3 has 15 amino acids. V lost 1 base, J lost 1 base, and 1 base stayed unmatched. This chain uses TRBV6-2 or TRBV6-3 with TRBJ2-3; 8 bases agree with TRBD2. The sample consisted of peripheral blood. This TCR came from a human donor in a cohort sampled during active COVID-19. The CDR3 sequence is CASSYLTSGTDTQYF. For the CDR3, the DNA is TGTGCCAGCAGTTACTTGACTAGCGGCACAGATACGCAGTATTTT.